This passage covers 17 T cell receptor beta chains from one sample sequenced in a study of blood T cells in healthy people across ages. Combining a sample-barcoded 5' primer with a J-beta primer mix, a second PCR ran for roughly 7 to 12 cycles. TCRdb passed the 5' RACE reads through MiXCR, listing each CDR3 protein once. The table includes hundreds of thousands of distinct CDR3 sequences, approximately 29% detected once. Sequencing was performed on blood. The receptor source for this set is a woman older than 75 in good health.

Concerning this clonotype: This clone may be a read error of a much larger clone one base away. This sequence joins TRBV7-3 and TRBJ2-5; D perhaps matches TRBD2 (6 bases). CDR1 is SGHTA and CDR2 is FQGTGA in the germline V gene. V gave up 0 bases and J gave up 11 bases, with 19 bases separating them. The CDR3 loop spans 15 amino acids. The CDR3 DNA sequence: TGTGCCAGCAGCTTAACAGGTCAAGGGCGGGGTGAGCAGTACTTC. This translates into CASSLTGQGRGEQYF.

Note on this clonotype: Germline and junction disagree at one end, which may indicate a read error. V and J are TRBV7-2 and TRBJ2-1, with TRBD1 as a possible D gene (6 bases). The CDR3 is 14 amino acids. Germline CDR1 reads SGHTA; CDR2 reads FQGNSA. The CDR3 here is CASSLSWTDNERFF. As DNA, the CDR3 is TGTGCCAGCAGTCTAAGTTGGACAGACAATGAGCGGTTCTTC.

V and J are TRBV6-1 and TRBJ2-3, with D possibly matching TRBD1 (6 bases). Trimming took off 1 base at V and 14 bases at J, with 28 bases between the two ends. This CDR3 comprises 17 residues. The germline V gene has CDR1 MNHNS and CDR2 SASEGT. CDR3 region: CASSEGSPGEPLEELYF. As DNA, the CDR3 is TGTGCCAGCAGTGAAGGATCTCCAGGGGAGCCGCTGGAGGAGCTGTATTTT.

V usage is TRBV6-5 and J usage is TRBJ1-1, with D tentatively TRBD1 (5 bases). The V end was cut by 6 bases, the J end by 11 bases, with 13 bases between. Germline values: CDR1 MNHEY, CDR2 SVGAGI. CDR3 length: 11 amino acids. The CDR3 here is CASSFGQWAFF. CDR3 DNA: TGTGCCAGCAGCTTCGGACAATGGGCTTTCTTT.

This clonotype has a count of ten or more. CDR3 DNA: TGTGCCAGCAGTTTTACCGGGACAGCGACCTACGAGCAGTACTTC. This codes for CASSFTGTATYEQYF. J is TRBJ2-7 and V is TRBV12-3 or TRBV12-4; the match to TRBD1 covers 7 bases. Trimming at V came to 3 bases and at J to 2 bases, leaving 7 bases not matched to a gene. The CDR3 covers 15 residues.

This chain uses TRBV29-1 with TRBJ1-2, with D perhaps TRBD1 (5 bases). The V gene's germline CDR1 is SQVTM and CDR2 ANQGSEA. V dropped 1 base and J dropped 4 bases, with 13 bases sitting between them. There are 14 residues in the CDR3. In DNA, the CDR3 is TGCAGCGTTGAAGTAGCAGAGGGGACCTATGGCTACACCTTC. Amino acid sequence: CSVEVAEGTYGYTF.

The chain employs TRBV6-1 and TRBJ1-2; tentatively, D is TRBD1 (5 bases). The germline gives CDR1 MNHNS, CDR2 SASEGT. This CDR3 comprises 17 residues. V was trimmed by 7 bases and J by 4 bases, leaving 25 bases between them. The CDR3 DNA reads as TGTGCCAGCATCGAAAGTGGGGGTTCCCACCTTAGCTATGGCTACACCTTC. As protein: CASIESGGSHLSYGYTF.

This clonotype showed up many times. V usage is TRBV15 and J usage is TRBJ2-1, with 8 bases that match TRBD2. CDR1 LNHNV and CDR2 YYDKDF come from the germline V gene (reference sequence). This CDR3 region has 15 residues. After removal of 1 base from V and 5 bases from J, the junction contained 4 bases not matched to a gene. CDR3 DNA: TGTGCCACCAGCAGAGGAGCGGGGGTTGACAATGAGCAGTTCTTC. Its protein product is CATSRGAGVDNEQFF. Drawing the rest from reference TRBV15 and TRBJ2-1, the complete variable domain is DAMVIQNPRYQVTQFGKPVTLSCSQTLNHNVMYWYQQKSSQAPKLLFHYYDKDFNNEADTPDNFQSRRPNTSFCFLDIRSPGLGDTAMYLCATSRGAGVDNEQFFGPGTRLTVL.

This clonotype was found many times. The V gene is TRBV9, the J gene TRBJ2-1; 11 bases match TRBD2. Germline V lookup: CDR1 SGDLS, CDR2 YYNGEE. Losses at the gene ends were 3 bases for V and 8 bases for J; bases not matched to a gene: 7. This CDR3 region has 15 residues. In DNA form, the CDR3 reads TGTGCCAGCAGCGCCGGGACTAGCGGCGTCCATGAGCAGTTCTTC. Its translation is CASSAGTSGVHEQFF.

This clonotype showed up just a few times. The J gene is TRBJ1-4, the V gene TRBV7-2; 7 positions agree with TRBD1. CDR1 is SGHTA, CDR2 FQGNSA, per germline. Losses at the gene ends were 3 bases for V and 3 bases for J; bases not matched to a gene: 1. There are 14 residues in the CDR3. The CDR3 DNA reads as TGTGCCAGCAGCTTGACAGGGTCTAATGAAAAACTGTTTTTT. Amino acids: CASSLTGSNEKLFF.

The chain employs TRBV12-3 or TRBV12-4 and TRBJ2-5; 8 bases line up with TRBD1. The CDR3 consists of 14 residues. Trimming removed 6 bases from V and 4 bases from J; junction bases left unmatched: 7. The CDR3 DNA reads TGTGCCAGCAGGCGTAACGACAGGGGAGAGACCCAGTACTTC. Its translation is CASRRNDRGETQYF.

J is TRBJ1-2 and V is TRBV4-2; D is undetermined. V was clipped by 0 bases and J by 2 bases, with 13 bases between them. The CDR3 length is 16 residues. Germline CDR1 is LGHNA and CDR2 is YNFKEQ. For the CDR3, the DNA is TGTGCCAGCAGCCAAGATGGACCAACTTTAAACTATGGCTACACCTTC. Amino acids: CASSQDGPTLNYGYTF.

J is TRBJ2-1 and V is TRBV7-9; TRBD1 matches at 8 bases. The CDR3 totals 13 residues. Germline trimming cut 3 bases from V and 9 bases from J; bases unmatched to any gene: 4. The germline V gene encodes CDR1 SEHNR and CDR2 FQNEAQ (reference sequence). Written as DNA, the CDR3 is TGTGCCAGCAGCTTGGACAGGGCGACTGAGCAGTTCTTC. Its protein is CASSLDRATEQFF.

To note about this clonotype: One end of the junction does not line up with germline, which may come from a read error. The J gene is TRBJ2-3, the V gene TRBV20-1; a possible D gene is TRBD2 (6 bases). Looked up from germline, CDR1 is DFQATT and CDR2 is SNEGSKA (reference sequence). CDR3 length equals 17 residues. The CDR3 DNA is TGCAGTGCTAGCACCTCAACGTCCGGAGGGCCGAAAGATGCGCAGTATTTT. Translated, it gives CSASTSTSGGPKDAQYF.

The CDR3 protein is CSARSPDYGYTF. The CDR3 nucleotides read TGCAGTGCTAGGTCGCCGGACTATGGCTACACCTTC. This chain joins TRBV20-1 and TRBJ1-2; unclear D gene. Germline CDR1 and CDR2: DFQATT and SNEGSKA (reference sequence). V lost 3 bases and J 3 bases, leaving 8 bases between the germline ends. The CDR3 runs 12 residues.

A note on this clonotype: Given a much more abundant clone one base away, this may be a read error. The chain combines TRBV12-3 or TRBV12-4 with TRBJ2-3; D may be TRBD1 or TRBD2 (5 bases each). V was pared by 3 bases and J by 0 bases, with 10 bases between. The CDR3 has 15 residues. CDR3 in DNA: TGTGCCAGCAGTTTTACGGGGCGTAGCACAGATACGCAGTATTTT. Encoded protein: CASSFTGRSTDTQYF.

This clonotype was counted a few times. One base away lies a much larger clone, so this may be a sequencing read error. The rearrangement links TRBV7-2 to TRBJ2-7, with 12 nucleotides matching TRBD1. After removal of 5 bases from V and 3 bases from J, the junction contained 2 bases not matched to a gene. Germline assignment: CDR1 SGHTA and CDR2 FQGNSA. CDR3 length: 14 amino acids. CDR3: CASSRDRGHYEQYF. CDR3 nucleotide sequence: TGTGCCAGCAGCCGGGACAGGGGGCACTACGAGCAGTACTTC.